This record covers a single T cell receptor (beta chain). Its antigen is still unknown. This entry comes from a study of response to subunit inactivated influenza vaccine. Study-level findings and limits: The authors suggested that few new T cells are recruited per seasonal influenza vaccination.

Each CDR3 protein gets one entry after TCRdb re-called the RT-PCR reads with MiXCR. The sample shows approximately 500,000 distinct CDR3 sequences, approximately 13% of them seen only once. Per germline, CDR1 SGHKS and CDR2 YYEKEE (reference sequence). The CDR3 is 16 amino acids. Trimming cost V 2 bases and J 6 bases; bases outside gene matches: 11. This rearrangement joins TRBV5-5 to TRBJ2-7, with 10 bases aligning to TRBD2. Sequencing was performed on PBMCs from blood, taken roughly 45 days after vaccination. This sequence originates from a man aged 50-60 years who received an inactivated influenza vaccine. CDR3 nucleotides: TGTGCCAGCAGCTTCGCGTTCCTAGCGGGAGAGGGCGAGCAGTACTTC. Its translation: CASSFAFLAGEGEQYF. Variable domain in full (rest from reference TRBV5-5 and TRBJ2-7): DAGVTQSPTHLIKTRGQQVTLRCSPISGHKSVSWYQQVLGQGPQFIFQYYEKEERGRGNFPDRFSARQFPNYSSELNVNALLLGDSALYLCASSFAFLAGEGEQYFGPGTRLTVT.